Below are 14 T cell receptor beta chains sequenced from a single sample in a study of T cells after yellow fever vaccination. TCRdb re-called the 5' RACE reads with MiXCR, one entry per CDR3 protein. The data hold hundreds of thousands of distinct CDR3 sequences, with 6.2% observed a single time. This specimen consisted of PBMCs, obtained 5 days after the yellow fever booster vaccination. These receptors originate from a man in his thirties or forties who received the YFV17D yellow fever vaccine.

This clonotype occurred a few times. The chain uses TRBV18 and TRBJ2-2; 7 bases align to TRBD1. CDR1 is KGHSH and CDR2 is LQKENI in the germline V gene. CDR3 size: 15 residues. Unmatched junction bases numbered 9, after V lost 8 bases and J lost 3 bases. The CDR3 nucleotides are TGTGCCAGCCATCTAGGACAGGCGCACACCGGGGAGCTGTTTTTT. Translation gives CASHLGQAHTGELFF.

The chain combines TRBV19 with TRBJ2-7, with 7 bases aligning to TRBD1. The length of the CDR3 is 14 residues. V shed 2 bases and J 4 bases; nucleotides not matched to a gene: 5. Germline CDR1 reads LNHDA; CDR2 reads SQIVND (reference sequence). CDR3 residues: CASSIYQGEYEQYF. For the CDR3, the DNA is TGTGCCAGTAGTATATATCAGGGGGAGTACGAGCAGTACTTC.

The chain joins TRBV20-1 to TRBJ2-3, with TRBD2 matching 11 bases. Germline V CDR1 and CDR2: DFQATT, SNEGSKA (reference sequence). The ends lost 8 bases at V and 0 bases at J; junction bases unmatched: 10. The CDR3 covers 16 residues. The CDR3 spells CSSPGASGRSTDTQYF. The CDR3 nucleotides read TGCAGTTCGCCCGGGGCTAGCGGGAGGAGCACAGATACGCAGTATTTT.

The sample holds a few counts of this clonotype. This chain joins TRBV19 and TRBJ1-2, with 10 bases identical to TRBD1. Trimming removed 2 bases from V and 3 bases from J; junction bases left unmatched: 9. This CDR3 has 17 amino acids. The V gene's germline CDR1 is LNHDA and CDR2 SQIVND (reference sequence). The CDR3 spells CASSIIRRDRGDYGYTF. For the CDR3, the DNA is TGTGCCAGTAGTATAATCCGTCGGGACAGGGGTGACTATGGCTACACCTTC.

This clonotype came up a few times. The junction does not match germline at one end; this may be a read error. The genes are TRBV5-1 and TRBJ2-5, with 12 bases identical to TRBD2. The germline CDR1 and CDR2 sequences are SGHRS and YFSETQ. The CDR3 length is 15 residues. CDR3 nucleotides: TGTGCCAGCAGCTCTCTAGCGGGAGGGCAAGAGACCCAGTACTTC. Amino acid sequence: CASSSLAGGQETQYF.

The genes are TRBV2 and TRBJ2-3; TRBD2 aligns across 10 bases. This CDR3 region has 17 residues. CDR1 and CDR2 (germline): SNHLY, FYNNEI. The J segment lost 1 base and the V segment lost 4 bases, leaving 8 bases of the junction unmatched. The CDR3 sequence is CASSAQPLAGGTDTQYF. As DNA, the CDR3 is TGTGCCAGCAGTGCCCAGCCTCTAGCGGGAGGCACAGATACGCAGTATTTT.

The chain is built from TRBV6-1 and TRBJ2-5; 8 nucleotides align to TRBD1. In germline, CDR1 is MNHNS, CDR2 SASEGT. J lost 7 bases, V lost 10 bases, and 17 bases had no gene match. This CDR3 spans 15 amino acids. The CDR3 nucleotides read TGTGCCATCGGCGCCGGGACAGGACCCTGGGGGACCCAGTACTTC. Its translation is CAIGAGTGPWGTQYF.

This clonotype was observed a handful of times. The rearrangement joins TRBV10-2 to TRBJ2-3; D not resolved. Germline V lookup: CDR1 WSHSY, CDR2 SAAADI. The CDR3 length is 13 residues. V lost 7 bases, J lost 2 bases, and 10 bases lay in between. CDR3 bases: TGCGCCAGCATGGGGTCTGTCACAGATACGCAGTATTTT. Encoded protein: CASMGSVTDTQYF.

This clonotype was counted only a few times. CDR3 amino acids: CSASPPGLLGETQYF. The CDR3 DNA reads as TGCAGTGCTTCCCCACCGGGACTATTAGGAGAGACCCAGTACTTC. The V and J genes are TRBV20-1 and TRBJ2-5; TRBD2 aligns across 7 bases. The CDR3 consists of 15 residues. Per the germline V gene, CDR1 is DFQATT and CDR2 is SNEGSKA (reference sequence). Losses at the gene ends were 5 bases for V and 4 bases for J; bases not matched to a gene: 13.

Many counts were recorded for this clonotype. The rearrangement joins TRBV5-1 to TRBJ2-3, with no clear D. This CDR3 spans 15 amino acids. Germline CDR1 and CDR2: SGHRS and YFSETQ. V was pared by 1 base and J by 1 base, with 10 bases between. The CDR3 nucleotides read TGCGCCAGCAGCTTGACGGCCGTGGGCACAGATACGCAGTATTTT. Protein product: CASSLTAVGTDTQYF.

This clonotype was found many times. The rearrangement links TRBV6-1 to TRBJ2-5, with TRBD2 matching over 13 bases. Germline V gene sequence: CDR1 MNHNS, CDR2 SASEGT. V shed 8 bases and J 0 bases; nucleotides not matched to a gene: 9. The CDR3 consists of 17 residues. The CDR3 loop reads CASRGLAGKAYQETQYF. In DNA form, the CDR3 reads TGTGCCAGCCGGGGACTAGCGGGGAAAGCATACCAAGAGACCCAGTACTTC.

This clonotype showed up just a few times. The rearrangement links TRBV5-6 to TRBJ2-3; the match to TRBD2 covers 13 bases. With 4 bases clipped from V and 3 bases from J, the junction kept 8 bases outside the gene matches. The CDR3 runs to 17 residues. The germline CDR1 and CDR2 sequences are SGHDT and YYEEEE. The DNA for the CDR3 is TGTGCCAGCAGCGCGGGGGGACTAGCGGGAAGGACAGATACGCAGTATTTT. The encoded protein is CASSAGGLAGRTDTQYF.

Ten or more counts support this clonotype. V and J are TRBV6-1 and TRBJ1-3; D perhaps matches TRBD1 (6 bases). The V gene's germline CDR1 is MNHNS and CDR2 SASEGT. The ends were cut back, 10 bases at V and 6 bases at J, with 19 bases in the middle. CDR3 size: 14 residues. CDR3 in amino acids: CATKKWGGENTIYF. The CDR3 nucleotides read TGTGCCACCAAAAAGTGGGGGGGCGAAAACACCATATATTTT.

This clonotype has at least ten counts. This rearrangement joins TRBV5-1 to TRBJ2-4; TRBD1 might be the D (5 bases). CDR3 length: 13 amino acids. Germline CDR1 SGHRS, CDR2 YFSETQ. The V end was cut by 0 bases, the J end by 7 bases, with 8 bases between. The CDR3 sequence is CASSLAQENIQYF. The CDR3 DNA follows: TGCGCCAGCAGCTTGGCACAGGAGAACATTCAGTACTTC. Using reference TRBV5-1 and TRBJ2-4 for the parts outside the CDR3, the full variable domain is KAGVTQTPRYLIKTRGQQVTLSCSPISGHRSVSWYQQTPGQGLQFLFEYFSETQRNKGNFPGRFSGRQFSNSRSEMNVSTLELGDSALYLCASSLAQENIQYFGAGTRLSVL.